This TCR beta chain derives from a study of blood T cell repertoires in COVID-19. At the level of the study: Some COVID-19 samples were acute and others convalescent; all came from the United States, Italy and Spain.

Original processing methods: Estimation of nucleated cell counts relied on the amplification of reference gene primers. Method: immunoSEQ multiplex PCR; TCRdb's copy keeps in-frame clones and lacks some. The DNA was the basis for D and trimming; V, J and clone size are from that table. The table records about 81,000 clones, roughly 87% of them present only once. The V gene's germline CDR1 is SGHRS and CDR2 YFSETQ. After removal of 1 base from V and 2 bases from J, the junction contained 3 bases not matched to a gene. The CDR3 has 15 residues. This receptor was taken from a woman aged 80 or over with active COVID-19. Sequenced sample: peripheral blood. The chain is built from TRBV5-1 and TRBJ2-7; 10 nucleotides match TRBD2. The CDR3, as DNA: TGCGCCAGCAGCTTGCAGCGGGAGGGTCCCTACGAGCAGTACTTC. The encoded protein is CASSLQREGPYEQYF.